This is a list of T cell receptor beta chains from one sample in a study of human T cells and chemical hapten exposure. MiXCR, run by TCRdb on the RACE reads, gives a single entry per CDR3 protein. The data contain about 64,000 distinct CDR3 sequences, 9.5% to 11% of them singletons. The source was whole blood, collected in connection with sensitization to the hapten diphenylcyclopropenone (DPC). These receptors all come from a woman aged 25 to 39 with alopecia areata. Some clones in this sample may be carry-over from other donors' samples. The CDR3 runs from the conserved cysteine through the conserved F or W. D genes are given only for firm matches. Part of the rows lack a size; the others show once, few, many or a class for expanded clones.

V gene: TRBV28
clone size: many
J gene: TRBJ2-7
D gene: -
CDR3 protein: CASSPGTFSYEQYF
CDR3 DNA: TGTGCCAGCAGCCCAGGGACTTTCTCCTACGAGCAGTACTTC

V gene: TRBV25-1
clone size: -
J gene: TRBJ1-2
D gene: TRBD1
CDR3 protein: CASSGTDRPYGYTF
CDR3 DNA: TGTGCCAGCAGTGGGACGGACAGGCCCTATGGCTACACCTTC

V gene: TRBV18
clone size: -
J gene: TRBJ1-1
D gene: -
CDR3 protein: CASSPVLNTEAFF
CDR3 DNA: TGTGCCAGCTCACCAGTTCTGAACACTGAAGCTTTCTTT

V gene: TRBV2
clone size: -
J gene: TRBJ1-1
D gene: TRBD1
CDR3 protein: CASSPGTGGGVETEAFF
CDR3 DNA: TGTGCCAGCAGCCCCGGGACAGGGGGTGGGGTAGAGACTGAAGCTTTCTTT

V gene: TRBV20-1
clone size: few
J gene: TRBJ2-1
D gene: TRBD2
CDR3 protein: CSAGTGTSGRGTKQFF
CDR3 DNA: TGCAGTGCCGGGACCGGGACTAGCGGGAGGGGTACGAAGCAGTTCTTC

V gene: TRBV6-4
clone size: -
J gene: TRBJ2-4
D gene: -
CDR3 protein: CASSDVGPQGLAKNIQYF
CDR3 DNA: TGTGCCAGCAGTGACGTCGGTCCCCAAGGACTAGCCAAAAACATTCAGTACTTC

V gene: TRBV6-5
clone size: -
J gene: TRBJ1-1
D gene: -
CDR3 protein: CASSYLGEIAEAFF
CDR3 DNA: TGTGCCAGCAGTTACTTAGGGGAAATCGCTGAAGCTTTCTTT

V gene: TRBV7-9
clone size: -
J gene: TRBJ1-4
D gene: -
CDR3 protein: CASSASGAANEKLFF
CDR3 DNA: TGTGCCAGCAGCGCCTCCGGGGCGGCCAATGAAAAACTGTTTTTT

V gene: TRBV20-1
clone size: many
J gene: TRBJ1-5
D gene: TRBD1
CDR3 protein: CTVLPRGRGGNQPQHF
CDR3 DNA: TGCACTGTTCTCCCCAGGGGGCGCGGCGGGAATCAGCCCCAGCATTTT

V gene: TRBV11-2
clone size: many
J gene: TRBJ2-7
D gene: -
CDR3 protein: CASSEGTYEQYF
CDR3 DNA: TGTGCCAGCAGCGAGGGGACCTACGAGCAGTACTTC

V gene: TRBV20-1
clone size: -
J gene: TRBJ1-6
D gene: TRBD1
CDR3 protein: CSALVRDRESPLHF
CDR3 DNA: TGCAGTGCCCTAGTTCGGGACAGGGAATCACCCCTCCACTTT

V gene: TRBV29-1
clone size: few
J gene: TRBJ1-2
D gene: -
CDR3 protein: CSVFFGLGYGYTF
CDR3 DNA: TGCAGCGTTTTCTTCGGACTTGGCTATGGCTACACCTTC

V gene: TRBV5-1
clone size: many
J gene: TRBJ1-6
D gene: -
CDR3 protein: CASSLQSSYNSPLHF
CDR3 DNA: TGCGCCAGCAGCTTGCAGAGCTCCTATAATTCACCCCTCCACTTT

V gene: TRBV2
clone size: -
J gene: TRBJ2-7
D gene: -
CDR3 protein: CASSVGPPGEQYF
CDR3 DNA: TGTGCCAGCAGTGTGGGACCCCCTGGCGAGCAGTACTTC

V gene: TRBV12-3/TRBV12-4
clone size: few
J gene: TRBJ1-5
D gene: TRBD1
CDR3 protein: CASSYGQGNNQPQHF
CDR3 DNA: TGTGCCAGCAGCTACGGACAGGGGAACAATCAGCCCCAGCATTTT

V gene: TRBV4-1
clone size: few
J gene: TRBJ2-5
D gene: -
CDR3 protein: CASSPQSVAETQYF
CDR3 DNA: TGCGCCAGCAGCCCCCAAAGTGTGGCGGAGACCCAGTACTTC

V gene: TRBV7-2
clone size: -
J gene: TRBJ1-5
D gene: -
CDR3 protein: CASSPDGPNQPQHF
CDR3 DNA: TGTGCCAGCAGCCCGGACGGGCCCAATCAGCCCCAGCATTTT

V gene: TRBV29-1
clone size: -
J gene: TRBJ1-2
D gene: TRBD1
CDR3 protein: CSVVRDRGYGYTF
CDR3 DNA: TGCAGCGTTGTGCGGGACAGGGGATACGGCTACACCTTC

V gene: TRBV2
clone size: many
J gene: TRBJ2-7
D gene: -
CDR3 protein: CASSRNYEQYF
CDR3 DNA: TGTGCCAGCAGCCGAAACTACGAGCAGTACTTC

V gene: TRBV20-1
clone size: many
J gene: TRBJ2-1
D gene: TRBD2
CDR3 protein: CSAPGSGTEYNEQFF
CDR3 DNA: TGCAGTGCTCCCGGGAGCGGGACGGAATACAATGAGCAGTTCTTC

V gene: TRBV27
clone size: many
J gene: TRBJ2-5
D gene: TRBD1
CDR3 protein: CASSGTGEALFWMAETQYF
CDR3 DNA: TGTGCCAGCAGTGGGACAGGGGAGGCGCTATTTTGGATGGCGGAGACCCAGTACTTC

V gene: TRBV12-3/TRBV12-4
clone size: many
J gene: TRBJ1-2
D gene: -
CDR3 protein: CASSLGMAIGYTF
CDR3 DNA: TGTGCCAGCAGTTTAGGTATGGCCATCGGCTACACCTTC

V gene: TRBV18
clone size: -
J gene: TRBJ2-7
D gene: TRBD1
CDR3 protein: CASSPPGTGGLEQYF
CDR3 DNA: TGTGCCAGCTCACCCCCCGGGACAGGGGGGTTGGAGCAGTACTTC

V gene: TRBV3-1
clone size: many
J gene: TRBJ1-5
D gene: TRBD1
CDR3 protein: CASSARGAAQPQHF
CDR3 DNA: TGTGCCAGCAGCGCCAGGGGGGCGGCTCAGCCCCAGCATTTT

V gene: TRBV6-5
clone size: -
J gene: TRBJ2-1
D gene: TRBD1
CDR3 protein: CASSLGQGRYNEQFF
CDR3 DNA: TGTGCCAGCAGCCTTGGACAGGGAAGGTACAATGAGCAGTTCTTC

V gene: TRBV29-1
clone size: many
J gene: TRBJ1-5
D gene: TRBD1
CDR3 protein: CSVATGTRQPQHF
CDR3 DNA: TGCAGCGTTGCGACAGGGACCAGGCAGCCCCAGCATTTT

V gene: TRBV19
clone size: -
J gene: TRBJ1-5
D gene: TRBD1
CDR3 protein: CASKLDRASNQPQHF
CDR3 DNA: TGTGCCAGTAAGCTCGACAGGGCTAGCAATCAGCCCCAGCATTTT

V gene: TRBV11-3
clone size: few
J gene: TRBJ1-3
D gene: TRBD1
CDR3 protein: CASSWATGTGNTIYF
CDR3 DNA: TGTGCCAGCAGCTGGGCGACAGGGACTGGAAACACCATATATTTT

V gene: TRBV28
clone size: -
J gene: TRBJ2-5
D gene: -
CDR3 protein: CASSLPIAGLESQYF
CDR3 DNA: TGTGCCAGCAGTTTACCTATCGCGGGGCTGGAGTCCCAGTACTTC

V gene: TRBV6-6
clone size: -
J gene: TRBJ1-2
D gene: -
CDR3 protein: CATLGPGGLYGYTF
CDR3 DNA: TGTGCCACCCTCGGACCGGGGGGACTCTATGGCTACACCTTC

V gene: TRBV10-3
clone size: few
J gene: TRBJ2-1
D gene: TRBD2
CDR3 protein: CAISGAGTSNEQFF
CDR3 DNA: TGTGCCATCAGTGGTGCAGGGACTAGTAATGAGCAGTTCTTC

V gene: TRBV9
clone size: many
J gene: TRBJ2-1
D gene: -
CDR3 protein: CASSPIGLARTEQFF
CDR3 DNA: TGTGCCAGCAGCCCCATCGGGCTAGCTCGCACTGAGCAGTTCTTC

V gene: TRBV12-3/TRBV12-4
clone size: few
J gene: TRBJ2-2
D gene: -
CDR3 protein: CASTGAGRGTGELFF
CDR3 DNA: TGTGCCAGCACGGGAGCGGGCCGAGGCACCGGGGAGCTGTTTTTT

V gene: TRBV6-5
clone size: many
J gene: TRBJ1-6
D gene: TRBD1
CDR3 protein: CASSQGSGQGSSPLHF
CDR3 DNA: TGTGCCAGCAGTCAAGGGTCGGGACAGGGGTCTTCACCCCTCCACTTT

V gene: TRBV18
clone size: many
J gene: TRBJ1-1
D gene: TRBD1
CDR3 protein: CASSGDRQGMAFF
CDR3 DNA: TGTGCCAGCTCAGGGGACAGACAGGGGATGGCTTTCTTT

V gene: TRBV20-1
clone size: many
J gene: TRBJ1-1
D gene: -
CDR3 protein: CSATGDTEAFF
CDR3 DNA: TGCAGTGCTACAGGGGACACTGAAGCTTTCTTT

V gene: TRBV6-6
clone size: many
J gene: TRBJ1-6
D gene: -
CDR3 protein: CASSSWVVSPLHF
CDR3 DNA: TGTGCCAGCAGTTCTTGGGTTGTGTCACCCCTCCACTTT

V gene: TRBV20-1
clone size: few
J gene: TRBJ1-5
D gene: -
CDR3 protein: CSARASGGYSNQPQHF
CDR3 DNA: TGCAGTGCTAGAGCCTCTGGGGGGTATAGCAATCAGCCCCAGCATTTT

V gene: TRBV20-1
clone size: -
J gene: TRBJ1-2
D gene: -
CDR3 protein: CSVRDNYGYTF
CDR3 DNA: TGCAGTGTCAGGGATAACTATGGCTACACCTTC

V gene: TRBV6-4
clone size: few
J gene: TRBJ1-4
D gene: -
CDR3 protein: CASSITATGGEKLFF
CDR3 DNA: TGTGCCAGCAGCATCACGGCCACTGGAGGGGAAAAACTGTTTTTT

V gene: TRBV7-2
clone size: -
J gene: TRBJ1-3
D gene: -
CDR3 protein: CASSPSQGRTGNTIYF
CDR3 DNA: TGTGCCAGCAGCCCCAGCCAGGGGAGGACTGGAAACACCATATATTTT

V gene: TRBV11-2
clone size: many
J gene: TRBJ2-1
D gene: -
CDR3 protein: CASSLLGGTYNEQFF
CDR3 DNA: TGTGCCAGCAGCTTACTCGGGGGAACCTACAATGAGCAGTTCTTC